Sequencing of this T cell receptor beta chain was carried out in a study of neurological immune-mediated disorders (dated by TCRdb to 2018 to 2020). Some background on the complete study: Peripheral blood TCR-beta repertoires from HTLV-I-associated myelopathy (HAM/TSP) patients, multiple sclerosis patients and healthy controls were compared by UMI-based sequencing. The 100 to 110 TCR-beta libraries covered PBMC samples along with longitudinal samples, technical triplicates, and paired sorted CD4+ and CD8+ T-cell subsets. Of the approximately 68 subjects in the cohort, about 14 were HAM/TSP patients, around 34 were multiple sclerosis patients, and 20 were healthy controls.

cDNA was synthesized by template-switch 5'RACE using a primer with a 10-nucleotide random unique molecular identifier that tagged each TCR transcript. Every sequencing run covered 15-18 subjects and yielded more than 160 million TCR-beta sequences. The RNeasy kit was used for extraction of total RNA. The KAPA Real-time Library Amplification kit was used to amplify TCR-beta VDJ regions with primers for the TCR constant region and the 5'RACE anchor. A first PCR added sample indexes and Illumina adaptors, after which a second PCR increased the library yield. After Ampure bead purification, the roughly 650 bp TCR product was size-selected on a 2% E-gel SizeSelection system. Library quality was checked on a Bioanalyzer, concentration was measured with Qubit, and libraries were quantified with the Kapa Library Quantification kit before pooling. An Illumina HiSeq 2500 was used to sequence the libraries paired-end at 2 x 150 bp. To increase sequence diversity, about 25-31% phiX was spiked into each library pool. The authors' pipeline ran thus. The quality-filtered reads were processed with the UMI-based MiGEC pipeline, whose error correction step removed more than 80% of the raw TCR sequences. VDJ genes were aligned to IMGT germline references, and clonotypes were defined by unique CDR3 amino acid sequence plus V-J genes. Clonal expansion, Shannon diversity, and CDR3 relatedness (CalcPairwiseDistances, ClusterSamples) were evaluated with VDJtools, and phylogenetic trees were built with CLCbio workbench. Expanded clones were defined as having at least 8 unique UMIs, based on coefficient-of-variation modelling across technical triplicates. TCRdb handled the public reads itself, with Q25 trimming in fastp and clone calling in MiXCR, and kept productive beta chains. Rows merge per CDR3 protein into single entries with the most common DNA and genes. In this record, the V and J calls reflect TCRdb's handling and not the investigators' own analysis. For this sample there are more than 35,000 distinct CDR3 sequences; around 10% appear just once. The ten largest clones take up about 7% of the sample.

General findings and caveats noted by the study authors: TCR clonal expansion was highest in HAM/TSP patients and lowest in MS patients, with MS patients falling below even healthy controls. Across subjects, expanded clones never shared an identical CDR3 amino acid sequence, which suggests that the TCR-beta repertoires in every group were private.

Unsorted PBMC libraries were generated from 2 million PBMCs stored in RNAlater at -80 °C until RNA extraction. PBMCs were separated from peripheral blood using Ficoll-Hypaque density gradient centrifugation and then cryopreserved in liquid nitrogen. In its sample, this clonotype was seen many times. Its antigen is unknown. No clone much larger than this one lies a single base away; base qualities are absent. The CDR3 goes from the cysteine to the phenylalanine over 15 residues. Only the CDR3 DNA is retained, 45 bases long and in frame from the first base. V is clipped by 7 bases and J by 3 bases, and the sequence between their germline boundaries is 15 bases long. Reading the germline V gene gives CDR1 WSHSY and CDR2 SAAADI.

The sample comprised PBMCs. The chain couples TRBV10-2 to TRBJ2-2, with the D gene not confidently named. The clonotype comes from a woman aged 25-40 years with HTLV-1-associated myelopathy (HAM/TSP). The DNA is as follows: TGCGCCAGCACACATTCACAGTTATACACCGGGGAGCTGTTTTTT. Its translation reads: CASTHSQLYTGELFF.